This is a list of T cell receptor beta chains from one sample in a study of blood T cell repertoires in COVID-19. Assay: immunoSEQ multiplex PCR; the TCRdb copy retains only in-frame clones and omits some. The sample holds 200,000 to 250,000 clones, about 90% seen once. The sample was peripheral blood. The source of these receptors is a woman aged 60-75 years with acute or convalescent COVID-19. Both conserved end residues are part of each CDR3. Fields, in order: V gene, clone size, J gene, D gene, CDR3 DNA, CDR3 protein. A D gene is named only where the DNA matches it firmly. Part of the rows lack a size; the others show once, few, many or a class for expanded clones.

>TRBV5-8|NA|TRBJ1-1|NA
TGTGCCAGCAGGCGTTTTATGGTGGTCATCGTGAACACTGAAGCTTTCTTT
CASRRFMVVIVNTEAFF
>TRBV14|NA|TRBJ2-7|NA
TGTGCCAGCAGCCAAGGCCAGGATACCTACGAGCAGTACTTC
CASSQGQDTYEQYF
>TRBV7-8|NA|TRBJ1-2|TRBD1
TGTGCCAGCAGCGTAGTACAGGGGCTCTATGGCTACACCTTC
CASSVVQGLYGYTF
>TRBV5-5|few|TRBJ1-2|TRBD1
TGTGCCAGCAGCTCCGGGACAGGGGGCTATGGCTACACCTTC
CASSSGTGGYGYTF
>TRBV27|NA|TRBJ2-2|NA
TGTGCCAGCACCTTCAGGGTCCCCGGGGAGCTGTTTTTT
CASTFRVPGELFF
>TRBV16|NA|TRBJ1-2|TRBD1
TGTGCCAGCAGCCAATTCCGGGGACAGGGGGCGGATGGCTACACCTTC
CASSQFRGQGADGYTF
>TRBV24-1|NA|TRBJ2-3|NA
TGTGCCACCGCGGTGGAGGGCACAGATACGCAGTATTTT
CATAVEGTDTQYF
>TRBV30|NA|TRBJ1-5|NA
TGTGCCTGGGACAGGAGCAATCAGCCCCAGCATTTT
CAWDRSNQPQHF
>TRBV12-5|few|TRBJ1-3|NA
TGTGCTAGTGGTTTGGTACACAACACCATATATTTT
CASGLVHNTIYF
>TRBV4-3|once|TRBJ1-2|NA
TGCGCCAGCAGCCAAGTATGGGGGCTCCCCTATGGCTACACCTTC
CASSQVWGLPYGYTF
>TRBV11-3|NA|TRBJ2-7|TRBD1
TGTGCCAGCAGCTCCCTCGGCGGGACAGGGATTCACGAGCAGTACTTC
CASSSLGGTGIHEQYF
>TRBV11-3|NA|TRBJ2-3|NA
TGTGCCAGCAGTCGCCTAGCCGGAGTGCAGTATTTT
CASSRLAGVQYF
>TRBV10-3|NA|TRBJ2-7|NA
TGTGCCATCGGGGGGACGGGGAACTCCTACGAGCAGTACTTC
CAIGGTGNSYEQYF
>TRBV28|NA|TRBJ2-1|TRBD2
TGTGCCAGCAGTTTACCGGGACTAGCGGTCAATGAGCAGTTCTTC
CASSLPGLAVNEQFF
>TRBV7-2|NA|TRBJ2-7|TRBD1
TGTGCCAGCAGCTTAGGACGTCCGAGGACAGGGGCCTACGAGCAGTACTTC
CASSLGRPRTGAYEQYF
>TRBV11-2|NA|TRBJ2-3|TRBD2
TGTGCCAGCAGCGCAAGCGGGGGTGGTACGCAGTATTTT
CASSASGGGTQYF
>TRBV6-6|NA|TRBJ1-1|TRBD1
TGTGCCAGCAGCTTTCGAACAGGGGACACTGAAGCTTTCTTT
CASSFRTGDTEAFF
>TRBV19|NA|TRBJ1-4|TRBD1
TGTGCCAGTCTATCTCCCGGGACAGCTAATGAAAAACTGTTTTTT
CASLSPGTANEKLFF
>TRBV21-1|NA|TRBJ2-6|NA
TGTGCCAGCAGAGGTTCAGGCAGAACGTGCTCTGGGGCCAACGTCCTGACTTTC
CASRGSGRTCSGANVLTF
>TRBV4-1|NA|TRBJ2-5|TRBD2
TGCGCCAGCAGCCAACTAGTACTAGCGGTTAACCCCAAAGAGACCCAGTACTTC
CASSQLVLAVNPKETQYF
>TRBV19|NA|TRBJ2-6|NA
TGTGCCAGTTCTATGGGGGCCAACGTCCTGACTTTC
CASSMGANVLTF
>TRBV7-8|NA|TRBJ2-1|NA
TGTGCCAGCAGCCCCCGGGACATAGGGGGCAATGAGCAGTTCTTC
CASSPRDIGGNEQFF
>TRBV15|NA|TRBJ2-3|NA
TGTGCCACCAGCAGAGATGGTCCAGGGGTCATCGCAGATACGCAGTATTTT
CATSRDGPGVIADTQYF
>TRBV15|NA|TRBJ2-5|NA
TGTGCCACCAGCAGAGATCTACGGGTCCAAGAGACCCAGTACTTC
CATSRDLRVQETQYF
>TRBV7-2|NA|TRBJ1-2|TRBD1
TGTGCCAGCAGCTCTAGGACAGGGTATGGCTACACCTTC
CASSSRTGYGYTF
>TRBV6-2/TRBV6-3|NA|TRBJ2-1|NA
TGTGCCAGCAGCGAGTCCGGGGTCGGGGATTCCTACAATGAGCAGTTCTTC
CASSESGVGDSYNEQFF
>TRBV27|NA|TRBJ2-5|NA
TGTGCCAGCAGTTTAGACAAGTGGGAGACCCAGTACTTC
CASSLDKWETQYF
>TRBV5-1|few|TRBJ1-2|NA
TGCGCCAGCAGCTTGGGACCAGGGGCGCTGGGCTATGGCTACACCTTC
CASSLGPGALGYGYTF
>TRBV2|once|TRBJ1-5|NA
TGTGCCAGCAGCAGCAGGGGTTTTAGCAATCAGCCCCAGCATTTT
CASSSRGFSNQPQHF